A single TCR beta chain is shown here with its context. The source of the sample is a study of blood T cell repertoires in COVID-19. V lost 3 bases and J 3 bases, leaving 9 bases between the germline ends. Germline V lookup: CDR1 SGDLS, CDR2 YYNGEE. CDR3 length: 13 amino acids. TCRdb's copy holds only in-frame clones and misses some; the assay was immunoSEQ multiplex PCR. Of approximately 79,000 clones detected, approximately 84% appear once; the ten largest clones hold around 13%. The Seattle patients, enrolled during active infection, were followed longitudinally. Sequencing was carried out using peripheral blood. This clonotype was sampled from a man in his fifties or sixties with COVID-19, enrolled during active disease. J is TRBJ2-5 and V is TRBV9, with D possibly TRBD1 on 5 matching bases. This CDR3 is CASSGQLKETQYF. CDR3 nucleotides: TGTGCCAGCAGCGGACAGTTGAAAGAGACCCAGTACTTC.